Here is one T cell receptor beta chain with its context. This record comes from a study of siplizumab effects on memory and regulatory T cells. Sequenced by immunoSEQ multiplex PCR; TCRdb stores in-frame clones only, minus some. The data contain some 100,000 clones, 80% to 95% of them singletons. CDR1 LGHNA and CDR2 YNFKEQ come from the germline V gene. The V and J ends lost 7 bases and 0 bases respectively, with 15 bases between them. The CDR3 runs to 15 residues. The specimen sequenced was non-Treg CD4+ T cells sorted from blood. This sequence was found in a human donor in good health. This rearrangement joins TRBV4-2 to TRBJ1-2; possible D gene TRBD1, 5 bases. DNA for the CDR3: TGTGCCAGCAAGAATGGGGGTGGCGCTAACTATGGCTACACCTTC. Protein product: CASKNGGGANYGYTF.